Below are 6 T cell receptor beta chains sequenced from a single sample in a study of cytomegalovirus exposure and HLA in healthy donors. The PCR used 60 Vbeta and 13 Jbeta primers. Profiled with immunoSEQ multiplex PCR; TCRdb holds only in-frame clones, not every one. In total, the table holds over 150,000 clones. The sample comprised PBMCs. The receptors come from a boy younger than 18 in good health and CMV-seronegative.

V is TRBV27 and J is TRBJ1-1; D gene ambiguous. Trimming stripped 0 bases from V and 4 bases from J, with 6 bases between. Per the germline V gene, CDR1 is MNHEY and CDR2 is SMNVEV (reference sequence). The CDR3 length is 13 residues. CDR3 residues: CASSLSLSTEAFF. The CDR3 nucleotides are TGTGCCAGCAGTTTATCTTTGAGCACTGAAGCTTTCTTT.

The chain joins TRBV7-2 to TRBJ2-2; 9 bases are shared with TRBD2. The V gene's germline CDR1 is SGHTA and CDR2 FQGNSA. The trim removed 2 bases at V and 8 bases at J, leaving 12 bases unmatched. CDR3 length equals 17 residues. DNA of the CDR3: TGTGCCAGCAGCTTAAGGGGAGGTAGCGGGGGTGCAGGGGAGCTGTTTTTT. Its translation is CASSLRGGSGGAGELFF. The full variable domain, completed using reference TRBV7-2 and TRBJ2-2, is GAGVSQSPSNKVTEKGKDVELRCDPISGHTALYWYRQSLGQGLEFLIYFQGNSAPDKSGLPSDRFSAERTGGSVSTLTIQRTQQEDSAVYLCASSLRGGSGGAGELFFGEGSRLTVL.

This chain uses TRBV5-4 with TRBJ2-1, with 7 bases aligning to TRBD2. V shed 7 bases, J shed 5 bases, and the junction held 6 bases outside the gene matches. CDR1 SGHNT and CDR2 YYREEE come from the germline V gene (reference sequence). The CDR3 totals 13 residues. The CDR3 DNA reads TGTGCCAGCTTTGAGCGGGGAAACAATGAGCAGTTCTTC. Residues: CASFERGNNEQFF.

The rearrangement uses TRBV28 and TRBJ2-5, with 9 nucleotides matching TRBD1. This CDR3 spans 14 amino acids. The ends lost 4 bases at V and 3 bases at J; junction bases unmatched: 3. Germline CDR1 and CDR2: MDHEN and SYDVKM. This chain's CDR3 is CASSSRTGEETQYF. As DNA, the CDR3 is TGTGCCAGCAGTTCAAGGACAGGGGAAGAGACCCAGTACTTC.

J is TRBJ2-1 and V is TRBV4-1; 12 bases align to TRBD2. With V trimmed by 4 bases and J by 14 bases, 9 bases remained unmatched. CDR3 length: 14 residues. Germline V gene lookup returns CDR1 MGHRA and CDR2 YSYEKL. CDR3 nucleotide sequence: TGCGCCAGCAGCCGCATACTAGCGGGGGGTTCGGAGTTCTTC. Encoded protein: CASSRILAGGSEFF.

The chain recombines TRBV28 with TRBJ1-4, with a tentative D call TRBD1 (5 bases). V gave up 6 bases and J gave up 8 bases, with 19 bases separating them. The CDR3 sequence is 15 residues long. The germline V gene encodes CDR1 MDHEN and CDR2 SYDVKM. The CDR3 DNA reads as TGTGCCAGCAGCAGTCCGGCAGGGATCGACGAAAAACTGTTTTTT. This codes for CASSSPAGIDEKLFF.